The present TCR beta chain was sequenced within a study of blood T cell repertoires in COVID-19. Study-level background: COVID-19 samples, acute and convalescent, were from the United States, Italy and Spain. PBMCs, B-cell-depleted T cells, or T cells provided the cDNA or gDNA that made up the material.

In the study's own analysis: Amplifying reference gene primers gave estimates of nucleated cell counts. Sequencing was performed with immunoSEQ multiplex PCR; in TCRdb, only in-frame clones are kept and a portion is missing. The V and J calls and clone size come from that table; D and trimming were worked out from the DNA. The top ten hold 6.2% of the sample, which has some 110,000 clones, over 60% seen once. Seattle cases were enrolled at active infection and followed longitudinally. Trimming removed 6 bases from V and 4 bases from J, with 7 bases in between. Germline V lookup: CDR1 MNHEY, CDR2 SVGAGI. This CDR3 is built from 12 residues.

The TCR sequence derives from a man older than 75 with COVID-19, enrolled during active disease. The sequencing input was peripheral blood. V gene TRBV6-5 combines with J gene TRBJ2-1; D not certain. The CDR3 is CASRSTYNEQFF. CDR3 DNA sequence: TGTGCCAGCAGGTCGACTTACAATGAGCAGTTCTTC.